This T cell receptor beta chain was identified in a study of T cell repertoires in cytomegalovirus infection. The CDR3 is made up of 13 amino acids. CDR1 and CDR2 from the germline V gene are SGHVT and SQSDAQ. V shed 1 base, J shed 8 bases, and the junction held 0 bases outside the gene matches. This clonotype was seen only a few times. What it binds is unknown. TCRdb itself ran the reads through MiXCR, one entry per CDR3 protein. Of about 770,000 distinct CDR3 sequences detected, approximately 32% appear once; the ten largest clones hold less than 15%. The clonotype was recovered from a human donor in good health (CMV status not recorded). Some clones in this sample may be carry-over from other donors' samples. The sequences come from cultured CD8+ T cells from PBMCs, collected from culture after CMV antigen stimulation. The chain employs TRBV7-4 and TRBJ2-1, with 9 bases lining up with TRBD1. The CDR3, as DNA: TGTGCCAGCAGCTTAGACAGGGGGCATGAGCAGTTCTTC. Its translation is CASSLDRGHEQFF.